This T cell receptor beta chain appears in the sequencing data of a study of cytomegalovirus exposure and HLA in healthy donors. Study results and caveats: It is likely that the observed cluster of highly shared sequence variants was a sequencing artifact.

For this clone: The antigen is not known.

With 60 Vbeta and 13 Jbeta primers, the PCR was carried out. TCRdb's copy holds only in-frame clones and misses some; the assay was immunoSEQ multiplex PCR. The sample contains about 140,000 clones, 70% to 85% of which appear only once. Source material: PBMCs. This TCR was sampled from a man in his thirties or forties in good health and CMV-seropositive.

In DNA form, the CDR3 reads TGTGCCAGCAGCGTAGAACGGGTGCTACTAGCCAAAAACATTCAGTACTTC. Translated, it gives CASSVERVLLAKNIQYF. V usage is TRBV2 and J usage is TRBJ2-4; D uncertain. V was trimmed by 6 bases and J by 0 bases, leaving 18 bases between them. The germline CDR1 and CDR2 sequences are SNHLY and FYNNEI. This CDR3 comprises 17 residues. The complete variable domain, with remaining parts taken from reference TRBV2 and TRBJ2-4, reads EPEVTQTPSHQVTQMGQEVILRCVPISNHLYFYWYRQILGQKVEFLVSFYNNEISEKSEIFDDQFSVERPDGSNFTLKIRSTKLEDSAMYFCASSVERVLLAKNIQYFGAGTRLSVL.